These 17 T cell receptor beta chains came from one sample sequenced in a study of CD8+ T cells in alopecia areata. The treatment: oral pan-JAK inhibitor, 5-10 mg twice daily. The authors extracted RNA and reverse transcribed it into cDNA as the sequencing template. The table came from immunoSEQ multiplex PCR; TCRdb's copy has only in-frame clones and leaves some out. The table records 190,000 or so clones, around 60% of them present only once. The starting material was CD8+ T cells sorted from blood, obtained at week 24, from a patient treated with tofacitinib. These receptors were taken from a human donor with alopecia areata.

The sample holds one count of this clone. The chain recombines TRBV9 with TRBJ1-6; D ambiguous. The V gene lost 4 bases and the J gene lost 0 bases, with 8 bases spanning the gap. CDR1 is SGDLS and CDR2 is YYNGEE in the germline V gene. CDR3 length: 15 amino acids. CDR3 residues: CASSLESSYNSPLHF. Here the CDR3 DNA reads TGTGCCAGCAGCCTCGAGAGCTCCTATAATTCACCCCTCCACTTT.

The chain carries TRBV29-1 and TRBJ1-2; D gene unclear. Germline V gene sequence: CDR1 SQVTM, CDR2 ANQGSEA. The CDR3 runs to 12 residues. The CDR3 region has the DNA TGCAGTGCGGCACGGTTAAACGCTGGCTACACCTTC. It translates to CSAARLNAGYTF.

The rearrangement uses TRBV25-1 and TRBJ2-7; D remains ambiguous. This CDR3 contains 14 residues. Germline CDR1 and CDR2: MGHDK and SYGVNS. Trimming stripped 2 bases from V and 3 bases from J, with 11 bases between. DNA of the CDR3: TGTGCCAGCAGTGAAACCCTTTTGGACTACGAGCAGTACTTC. Translation gives CASSETLLDYEQYF.

V usage is TRBV7-8 and J usage is TRBJ1-1; 8 nucleotides match TRBD1. V shed 5 bases, J shed 10 bases, and the junction held 9 bases outside the gene matches. The CDR3 is 13 residues long. Germline-derived CDR1 and CDR2 are SGHVS and FQNEAQ. As DNA, the CDR3 is TGTGCCAGCAGCGGTGACAGGGGAGAGTCAGCTTTCTTT. Amino acids: CASSGDRGESAFF.

The chain carries TRBV5-1 and TRBJ2-7; the match to TRBD2 covers 9 bases. Germline V CDR1 and CDR2: SGHRS, YFSETQ. After removal of 4 bases from V and 2 bases from J, the junction contained 10 bases not matched to a gene. The CDR3 consists of 16 residues. The CDR3 spells CASSLGVSGGTYEQYF. The CDR3 bases are TGCGCCAGCAGCCTAGGGGTCAGCGGGGGGACCTACGAGCAGTACTTC.

The chain has TRBV4-1 and TRBJ2-1; TRBD2 is a possible D gene (5 bases). CDR1 and CDR2 from the germline V gene are MGHRA and YSYEKL. The CDR3 consists of 12 residues. The ends were cut back, 2 bases at V and 10 bases at J, with 9 bases in the middle. CDR3 DNA sequence: TGCGCCAGCAGCCAAACCCCGGGGGAGCAGTTCTTC. Protein sequence: CASSQTPGEQFF.

Many counts were recorded for this clone. The chain carries TRBV5-4 and TRBJ2-5; TRBD2 agrees at 8 bases. The trim removed 4 bases at V and 3 bases at J, leaving 11 bases unmatched. Germline-derived CDR1 and CDR2 are SGHNT and YYREEE (reference sequence). This CDR3 comprises 16 residues. DNA for the CDR3: TGTGCCAGCAGCATTGAGTTCGGGGGGGAAAAAGAGACCCAGTACTTC. Its translation: CASSIEFGGEKETQYF.

The genes are TRBV4-2 and TRBJ1-4; D is undetermined. CDR3 length equals 15 residues. The V end was cut by 2 bases, the J end by 4 bases, with 11 bases between. Germline assignment: CDR1 LGHNA and CDR2 YNFKEQ. The CDR3 sequence: CASSQTRTFNEKLFF. CDR3 sequence (DNA): TGTGCCAGCAGCCAAACGAGGACCTTTAATGAAAAACTGTTTTTT.

This rearrangement joins TRBV7-9 to TRBJ2-1; 10 positions match TRBD2. The V gene end was trimmed by 5 bases and the J gene end by 7 bases; junction bases not matched to a gene: 8. This CDR3 is 15 amino acids long. CDR1 and CDR2 (germline): SEHNR, FQNEAQ (reference sequence). In DNA, the CDR3 is TGTGCCAGCAGCAACCTAGCGGGGGCATTTAATGAGCAGTTCTTC. This codes for CASSNLAGAFNEQFF.

This rearrangement joins TRBV25-1 to TRBJ1-1, with D maybe TRBD1 (6 bases). V was clipped by 6 bases and J by 4 bases, with 21 bases between them. Germline V gene lookup returns CDR1 MGHDK and CDR2 SYGVNS. The CDR3 runs 16 residues. CDR3 DNA sequence: TGTGCCAGCAGCGCCAGGGCTGAGACAGGCAGCACTGAAGCTTTCTTT. Translation gives CASSARAETGSTEAFF.

This clone was counted between two and nine times. The rearrangement joins TRBV12-5 to TRBJ1-6; no clear D gene. The germline gives CDR1 LGHNT, CDR2 FRNRAP. The CDR3 covers 14 residues. V lost 1 base, J lost 0 bases, and 1 base lay in between. CDR3 protein: CASGLGSYNSPLHF. DNA for the CDR3: TGTGCTAGTGGTTTGGGCTCCTATAATTCACCCCTCCACTTT.

V and J are TRBV4-1 and TRBJ2-7; a weak D match, TRBD2 (6 bases). The CDR3 is 16 amino acids. Per germline, CDR1 MGHRA and CDR2 YSYEKL. Trimming removed 1 base at V and 0 bases at J, with 13 bases between. CDR3 sequence: CASSQAFRGFSYEQYF. CDR3 nucleotide sequence: TGCGCCAGCAGCCAAGCTTTCCGGGGGTTCTCCTACGAGCAGTACTTC.

The V call is TRBV5-6, the J call TRBJ2-7, with 10 nucleotides matching TRBD1. CDR3 size: 14 residues. Germline-derived CDR1 and CDR2 are SGHDT and YYEEEE. The V and J ends lost 4 bases and 4 bases, in that order; junction bases with no gene match: 5. The CDR3 DNA reads as TGTGCCAGCAGCCCCGGACAGGGGGTATACGAGCAGTACTTC. This gives the protein CASSPGQGVYEQYF.

CDR3 protein: CASSLVGSLITTDNEQFF. The DNA for the CDR3 is TGCGCCAGCAGCTTGGTCGGCAGCCTGATCACGACCGACAATGAGCAGTTCTTC. V gene TRBV5-1 combines with J gene TRBJ2-1; no clear D gene. Germline-derived CDR1 and CDR2 are SGHRS and YFSETQ. The CDR3 totals 18 residues. V was clipped by 0 bases and J by 5 bases, with 21 bases between them.

The chain recombines TRBV30 with TRBJ2-3, with unresolved D. CDR1 is GTSNPN, CDR2 SVGIG, per germline (reference sequence). The CDR3 covers 15 residues. The V gene lost 3 bases and the J gene lost 2 bases, with 15 bases spanning the gap. The CDR3, as DNA: TGTGCCTGGAGAAGAGTTTCGGTCTCCACAGATACGCAGTATTTT. Its protein product is CAWRRVSVSTDTQYF. Full variable domain (rest looked up from reference TRBV30 and TRBJ2-3): SQTIHQWPATLVQPVGSPLSLECTVEGTSNPNLYWYRQAAGRGLQLLFYSVGIGQISSEVPQNLSASRPQDRQFILSSKKLLLSDSGFYLCAWRRVSVSTDTQYFGPGTRLTVL.

There are a few counts of this clone. The chain employs TRBV7-9 and TRBJ2-2, with unresolved D. Trimming shortened V by 11 bases and J by 0 bases, and 7 bases separated the two germline ends. The CDR3 spans 12 residues. CDR1 and CDR2 (germline): SEHNR, FQNEAQ (reference sequence). CDR3 sequence reads: CASLPNTGELFF. The CDR3 nucleotides are TGTGCCTCGCTGCCGAACACCGGGGAGCTGTTTTTT.

The chain is built from TRBV4-1 and TRBJ1-1; possibly TRBD1 for D (6 bases). The germline V gene encodes CDR1 MGHRA and CDR2 YSYEKL. This CDR3 spans 12 amino acids. V was pared by 5 bases and J by 6 bases, with 10 bases between. As DNA, the CDR3 is TGCGCCAGCAGCTCCCGGACAGCTGAAGCTTTCTTT. Its protein product is CASSSRTAEAFF.